The 14 T cell receptor beta chains below were found in one sample sequenced in a study of low-dose radiotherapy and immunotherapy resistance in tumors (dated by TCRdb to between 2020 and 2023). What the time point label conveys for this sample: after trial treatment. The treatment or condition label here, explained by the study, means: LDRT plus nivolumab, ipilimumab, low-dose cyclophosphamide and aspirin (RACIN trial). Sequenced using an Illumina HiSeq 2500. First-strand cDNA was synthesized using Superscript III and a set of TRAV- and TRBV-specific primers, so that both TCRalpha and TCRbeta chains were covered. TCRs were amplified with Phusion for about 21 PCR cycles, with a constant-region primer paired with the adapter attached to the V primers. TCRdb's own reprocessing of the public reads used fastp at Q25 and MiXCR and kept productive beta chains. Each entry merges the rows of one CDR3 protein and shows their most common DNA and genes. This sample holds under 40,000 distinct CDR3 sequences; 45% to 50% were observed only once. The ten top clones hold approximately 6% of the sample.

The sample consisted of PBMCs, taken after low-dose radiotherapy plus immunotherapy. These receptors originate from a male donor with gallbladder cancer.

By share, this clonotype counts as medium-sized (0.01 to 0.1%). Relative to the germline gene, one junction end is altered; a read error may explain this. This rearrangement joins TRBV5-5 to TRBJ1-1; D gene unclear. Germline CDR1 and CDR2: SGHKS and YYEKEE (reference sequence). The CDR3 is made up of 13 amino acids. CDR3 residues: CASSFGQNTEAFF. The DNA of the CDR3 is TGCGCCAGCAGCTTCGGGCAGAACACTGAAGCTTTCTTT.

The V gene is TRBV10-3, the J gene TRBJ1-2, with 11 bases that match TRBD1. The CDR3 has 16 residues. In germline, CDR1 is ENHRY, CDR2 SYGVKD. J lost 2 bases, V lost 3 bases, and 5 bases had no gene match. This CDR3 reads CAISDLGQGVNYGYTF. CDR3 coding DNA: TGTGCCATCAGTGATTTGGGACAGGGGGTGAACTATGGCTACACCTTC.

This clonotype showed up many times. This sequence joins TRBV27 and TRBJ1-6, with D hard to call. Between the trimmed V and J ends, which lost 2 bases and 8 bases, there was a span of 7 bases. The germline CDR1 and CDR2 sequences are MNHEY and SMNVEV (reference sequence). The CDR3 runs to 13 residues. The CDR3 nucleotides are TGTGCCAGCAGTTTAAATTTGGATTCACCCCTCCACTTT. Translated, it gives CASSLNLDSPLHF.

The chain uses TRBV6-5 and TRBJ2-1; 10 bases agree with TRBD1. Germline V gene lookup returns CDR1 MNHEY and CDR2 SVGAGI. Trimming at V came to 6 bases and at J to 7 bases, leaving 15 bases not matched to a gene. The CDR3 contains 17 residues. DNA for the CDR3: TGTGCCAGCAGAATACCCCGAGACAGGGGGCGCAGGAATGAGCAGTTCTTC. Its protein product is CASRIPRDRGRRNEQFF.

This chain connects TRBV10-2 to TRBJ1-1; D uncertain. CDR1 is WSHSY and CDR2 is SAAADI in the germline V gene. The V end was cut by 7 bases, the J end by 1 base, with 7 bases between. The CDR3 covers 12 residues. The CDR3 protein is CASTGGNTEAFF. CDR3 nucleotides: TGCGCCAGCACCGGCGGGAACACTGAAGCTTTCTTT.

The chain carries TRBV6-4 and TRBJ2-2; tentative D call: TRBD1 (6 bases). Germline V lookup: CDR1 MRHNA, CDR2 SNTAGT. Trimming removed 4 bases from V and 8 bases from J, with 17 bases in between. This CDR3 contains 15 residues. CDR3: CASSAAAGARGELFF. Written as DNA, the CDR3 is TGTGCCAGCAGTGCTGCTGCAGGGGCGAGAGGGGAGCTGTTTTTT.

This rearrangement joins TRBV9 to TRBJ1-2; D uncertain. Trimming left V 6 bases short and J 4 bases short, with 16 bases between. From germline, CDR1 is SGDLS and CDR2 YYNGEE. The CDR3 sequence is 14 residues long. As DNA, the CDR3 is TGTGCCAGCACCCCATTGGGCCGCCCCTATGGCTACACCTTC. Residues: CASTPLGRPYGYTF.

Worth noting for this clonotype: This likely reflects a read error, since a far larger clone is one base away. The chain has TRBV5-4 and TRBJ2-1, with TRBD2 matching 9 bases. Germline CDR1 and CDR2: SGHNT and YYREEE (reference sequence). Unmatched junction bases numbered 20, after V lost 6 bases and J lost 13 bases. There are 16 residues in the CDR3. DNA of the CDR3: TGTGCCAGCATCCTCTCTAGCGGGATGGGCATTGAGACCCAGTTCTTC. It translates to CASILSSGMGIETQFF.

The count of this clonotype is one. The rearrangement joins TRBV15 to TRBJ2-5; D may be TRBD1 (5 bases). The CDR3 has 14 amino acids. V shed 5 bases and J shed 5 bases, with 15 bases lying between them. Germline lookup yields CDR1 LNHNV and CDR2 YYDKDF (reference sequence). CDR3 nucleotide sequence: TGTGCCACCAGCGGGGCCAGTGGAAGGGAGACCCAGTACTTC. Its translation is CATSGASGRETQYF.

J is TRBJ2-5 and V is TRBV29-1; D is ambiguous. The CDR3 consists of 14 residues. Germline CDR1 SQVTM, CDR2 ANQGSEA. Trimming left V 3 bases short and J 1 base short, with 12 bases between. CDR3 nucleotide sequence: TGCAGCGTTGATTCCCTAAACAGCCAAGAGACCCAGTACTTC. This gives the protein CSVDSLNSQETQYF.

The chain is built from TRBV10-3 and TRBJ2-6; D is ambiguous. Germline V gives CDR1 ENHRY, CDR2 SYGVKD. This CDR3 comprises 18 residues. Trimming stripped 3 bases from V and 0 bases from J, with 15 bases between. For the CDR3, the DNA is TGTGCCATCAGTGAAACCGATGGCCTAAGCTCTGGGGCCAACGTCCTGACTTTC. It encodes CAISETDGLSSGANVLTF.

In regard to this clonotype: It is likely a read error: a sequence one base away is far more abundant. The chain joins TRBV6-6 to TRBJ2-7; D might be TRBD1 (6 bases). The CDR3 sequence is 14 residues long. Per germline, CDR1 MNHNY and CDR2 SVGAGI (reference sequence). The V gene lost 2 bases and the J gene lost 7 bases, with 15 bases spanning the gap. For the CDR3, the DNA is TGTGCCAGCAGTTACACCAGGACAGTCAATGAGCAGTACTTC. It is translated as CASSYTRTVNEQYF.

This clonotype was seen only a few times. The V and J genes are TRBV5-8 and TRBJ2-3; the match to TRBD2 covers 14 bases. V lost 4 bases, J lost 4 bases, and 8 bases stayed unmatched. Germline values: CDR1 SGHTS, CDR2 YDEGEE. This CDR3 is built from 17 residues. In DNA, the CDR3 is TGTGCCAGCAGCATTGGGACTAGCGGGAGTGGTGCAGATACGCAGTATTTT. This sequence encodes CASSIGTSGSGADTQYF.

This sequence joins TRBV25-1 and TRBJ1-5; D possibly corresponds to TRBD1 (5 bases). Trimming left V 3 bases short and J 0 bases short, with 18 bases between. This CDR3 contains 18 residues. CDR1 and CDR2 from the germline V gene are MGHDK and SYGVNS. The CDR3 sequence is CASSDQGERRCSNQPQHF. The CDR3 coding sequence is TGTGCCAGCAGTGACCAGGGCGAAAGGCGTTGTAGCAATCAGCCCCAGCATTTT.